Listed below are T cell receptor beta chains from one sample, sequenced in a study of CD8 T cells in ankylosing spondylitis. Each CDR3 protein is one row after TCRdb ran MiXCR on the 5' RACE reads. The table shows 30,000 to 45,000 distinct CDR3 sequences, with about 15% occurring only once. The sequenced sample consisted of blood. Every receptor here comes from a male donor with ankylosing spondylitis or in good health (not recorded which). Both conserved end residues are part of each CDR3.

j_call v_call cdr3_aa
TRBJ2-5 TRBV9 CASSVASDEETQYF
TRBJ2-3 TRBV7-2 CASSLEGDGTDTQYF
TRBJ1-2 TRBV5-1 CASSLRTTNYGYTF
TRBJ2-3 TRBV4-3 CASSHMDRDTQYF
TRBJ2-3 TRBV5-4 CASSSGLAGVRGSTDTQYF
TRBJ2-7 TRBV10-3 CAISEGNYEQYF
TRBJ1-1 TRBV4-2 CASSLAPIQGTEAFF
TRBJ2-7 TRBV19 CASSNRGAYEQYF
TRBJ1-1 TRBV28 CASSFEWLKTGFTEAFF
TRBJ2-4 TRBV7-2 CASSPTSNGIQYF
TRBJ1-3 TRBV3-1 CASSRMGLSGNTIYF
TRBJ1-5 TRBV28 CASMGVRNQPQHF
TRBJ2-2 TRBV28 CASEDDTGELFF
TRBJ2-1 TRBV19 CASSMARDNYNEQFF
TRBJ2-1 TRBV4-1 CASSRFLSPYNEQFF
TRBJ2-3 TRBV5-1 CASSSLLSGSLTDTQYF
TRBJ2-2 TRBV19 CASSTQNTGELFF
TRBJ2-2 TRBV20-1 CSARFPGGVNTGELFF
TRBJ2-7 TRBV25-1 CASSAGVTEQYF
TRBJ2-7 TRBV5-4 CASSPAGVEYEQYF
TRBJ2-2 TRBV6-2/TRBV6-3 CASRWTSGTGELFF
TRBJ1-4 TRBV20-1 CSARDGPEKLFF
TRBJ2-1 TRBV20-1 CSARPGLAEHNEQFF
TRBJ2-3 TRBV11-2 CASSLDRLAGEDTQYF
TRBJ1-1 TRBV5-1 CASSFGGYLDTEAFF
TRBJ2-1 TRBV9 CASSERAGAYNEQFF
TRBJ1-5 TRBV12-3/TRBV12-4 CASSLAPAPNQPQHF
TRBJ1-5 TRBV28 CASSFLTLRGNQPQHF
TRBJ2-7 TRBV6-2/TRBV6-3 CASSASIGTSYEQYF
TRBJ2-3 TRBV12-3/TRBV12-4 CASSRNPRGTQYF
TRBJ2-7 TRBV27 CASSYGRGYEQYF
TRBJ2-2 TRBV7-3 CASSPGLAGGVPGELFF
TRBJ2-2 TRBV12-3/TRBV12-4 CASSPTRTGELFF
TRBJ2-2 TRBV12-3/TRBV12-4 CASSMTGDTGELFF
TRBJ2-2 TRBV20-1 CSAELAGGSGTGELFF
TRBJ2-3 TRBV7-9 CASSLGDSSTDTQYF
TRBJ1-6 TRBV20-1 CSASTTGLYNSPLHF
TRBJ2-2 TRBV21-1 CASSKGHNTGELFF
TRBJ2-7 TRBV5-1 CASSWKGRAYEQYF
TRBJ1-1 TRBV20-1 CSAIENTEAFF
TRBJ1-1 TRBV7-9 CASSPADGPTEAFF
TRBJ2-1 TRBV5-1 CASSFGTYNEQFF
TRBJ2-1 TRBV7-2 CASSATGLGPVGDEQFF
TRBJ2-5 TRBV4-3 CASSQAWSSETQYF
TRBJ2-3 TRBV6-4 CASREGGTDTQYF
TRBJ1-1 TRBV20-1 CSAPWGPGKNTEAFF
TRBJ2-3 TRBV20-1 CSASPLAGVDTQYF
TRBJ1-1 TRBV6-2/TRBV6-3 CASSHGTEAFF
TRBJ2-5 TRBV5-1 CASSLGDETQYF
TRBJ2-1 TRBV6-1 CASSLTYNEQFF
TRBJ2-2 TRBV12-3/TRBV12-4 CASSTEAGELFF
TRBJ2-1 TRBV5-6 CASSVPRVTYNEQFF
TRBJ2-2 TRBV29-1 CSVGTGGTGELFF